Listed below are T cell receptor beta chains from one sample, sequenced in a study of beta chain features in type 1 diabetes. The repertoire was sequenced with immunoSEQ multiplex PCR; TCRdb's copy has only in-frame clones and lacks some. Of about 210,000 clones in the sample, 11% were seen once. Sequenced: central memory CD4+ T cells from blood. The origin of the receptors is a man aged 18 to 30 in good health. The CDR3 runs from the conserved cysteine through the conserved F or W. A D gene is named only where the DNA matches it firmly. Where a row states a size, it is once, few, many or the class of an expanded clone; other rows omit it.

few	NA	TRBJ2-2	TRBV11-2	CASSLVVRGGELFF	TGTGCCAGCAGCTTAGTCGTACGAGGAGGGGAGCTGTTTTTT
few	NA	TRBJ2-7	TRBV4-3	CASSQDVRGYPGEQYF	TGCGCCAGCAGCCAAGATGTCCGCGGCTACCCCGGCGAGCAGTACTTC
few	NA	TRBJ2-6	TRBV7-9	CASSLPPPISGANVLTF	TGTGCCAGCAGCTTGCCTCCCCCGATCTCTGGGGCCAACGTCCTGACTTTC
NA	TRBD1	TRBJ1-2	TRBV28	CASRGDSGYTF	TGTGCCAGCAGGGGGGACAGTGGCTACACCTTC
NA	TRBD2	TRBJ2-1	TRBV30	CAWAASGAGGPNEQFF	TGTGCCTGGGCCGCTAGCGGAGCGGGAGGGCCGAATGAGCAGTTCTTC
NA	NA	TRBJ2-5	TRBV14	CASSRITGLETQYF	TGTGCCAGCAGTCGAATCACGGGGCTAGAGACCCAGTACTTC
many	NA	TRBJ1-2	TRBV29-1	CSVYSRDNYGYTF	TGCAGCGTCTATTCCCGGGACAACTATGGCTACACCTTC
NA	NA	TRBJ1-2	TRBV10-3	CATQGSEKGYTF	TGTGCCACCCAGGGGAGCGAAAAGGGCTACACCTTC
few	TRBD2	TRBJ2-3	TRBV5-1	CASRIGLAPSTDTQYF	TGCGCCAGCAGAATCGGACTAGCGCCTAGCACAGATACGCAGTATTTT
few	NA	TRBJ2-1	TRBV19	CASSIDILAPDNEQFF	TGTGCCAGTAGTATAGATATCCTAGCACCGGACAATGAGCAGTTCTTC
NA	TRBD2	TRBJ2-1	TRBV11-2	CASSSLWREGRNPFF	TGTGCCAGCAGCTCCCTTTGGCGGGAGGGCCGAAATCCGTTCTTC
many	NA	TRBJ1-2	TRBV29-1	CSVEHPAHGYTF	TGCAGCGTTGAACACCCGGCGCATGGCTACACCTTC
NA	NA	TRBJ2-5	TRBV28	CASSFLPQETQYF	TGTGCCAGCAGTTTTCTACCGCAAGAGACCCAGTACTTC
NA	NA	TRBJ1-3	TRBV28	CASSRGNTIYF	TGTGCCAGCAGTCGTGGAAACACCATATATTTT
NA	NA	TRBJ2-3	TRBV6-1	CASSEGLATTDTQYF	TGTGCCAGCAGTGAAGGGCTAGCAACCACAGATACGCAGTATTTT
NA	NA	TRBJ1-2	TRBV7-3	CASSFMDNYGYTF	TGTGCCAGCAGCTTCATGGACAACTATGGCTACACCTTC
NA	NA	TRBJ2-5	TRBV6-5	CASSGFQETQYF	TGTGCCAGCAGTGGGTTCCAAGAGACCCAGTACTTC
few	NA	TRBJ2-3	TRBV15	CATSVRGASTDTQYF	TGTGCCACCAGCGTCCGAGGTGCTAGCACAGATACGCAGTATTTT
many	NA	TRBJ2-2	TRBV7-8	CASSLRVGRANTGELFF	TGTGCCAGCAGCTTACGAGTGGGACGAGCGAACACCGGGGAGCTGTTTTTT
few	NA	TRBJ1-2	TRBV15	CATSRGTASYGYTF	TGTGCCACCAGCAGGGGTACAGCGTCCTATGGCTACACCTTC
many	TRBD1	TRBJ1-5	TRBV4-1	CASSQERGRGINQPQHF	TGCGCCAGCAGCCAAGAAAGGGGGCGGGGAATAAATCAGCCCCAGCATTTT
NA	TRBD2	TRBJ2-1	TRBV4-3	CASSQAEAGVEQFF	TGCGCCAGCAGCCAAGCCGAGGCGGGAGTCGAGCAGTTCTTC
NA	NA	TRBJ1-2	TRBV6-1	CASSPQGGAGGYTF	TGTGCCAGCAGCCCCCAGGGTGGGGCGGGTGGCTACACCTTC
NA	TRBD2	TRBJ2-1	TRBV30	CAWSPGTSWSEQFF	TGTGCCTGGAGTCCAGGGACTAGCTGGAGCGAGCAGTTCTTC
NA	TRBD2	TRBJ2-3	TRBV6-1	CASSESLSSGSANTQYF	TGTGCCAGCAGTGAAAGCCTATCTAGCGGGAGCGCGAATACGCAGTATTTT
NA	NA	TRBJ1-5	TRBV6-1	CASSEVRQPQHF	TGTGCCAGCAGTGAAGTACGTCAGCCCCAGCATTTT
NA	NA	TRBJ2-5	TRBV29-1	CSVAGRQETQYF	TGCAGCGTGGCCGGGCGGCAAGAGACCCAGTACTTC
NA	NA	TRBJ1-4	TRBV6-5	CASTHTTTNEKLFF	TGTGCCAGCACCCACACAACAACTAATGAAAAACTGTTTTTT
NA	NA	TRBJ2-3	TRBV5-4	CASSSLLKDTQYF	TGTGCCAGCAGCTCGCTACTTAAGGATACGCAGTATTTT
few	NA	TRBJ1-6	TRBV28	CASSFGGRSSLGSPLHF	TGTGCCAGCAGTTTTGGAGGACGTTCCTCGCTGGGGTCACCCCTCCACTTT
many	NA	TRBJ2-5	TRBV2	CASPVGGIYQETQYF	TGTGCCAGCCCAGTGGGTGGCATTTACCAAGAGACCCAGTACTTC
few	NA	TRBJ1-5	TRBV10-3	CAIRGDGGIQGQPQHF	TGTGCCATCAGGGGGGACGGCGGAATCCAGGGGCAGCCCCAGCATTTT
NA	NA	TRBJ2-7	TRBV5-4	CASSSEGVRAQYF	TGTGCCAGCAGCTCTGAAGGCGTTCGCGCGCAGTACTTC
NA	TRBD1	TRBJ2-7	TRBV28	CASTAADRGQYF	TGTGCCAGCACCGCCGCGGACAGGGGGCAGTACTTC
few	TRBD2	TRBJ2-6	TRBV30	CALRGLAGSGANVLTF	TGTGCCCTCCGGGGACTAGCGGGCTCTGGGGCCAACGTCCTGACTTTC
few	NA	TRBJ2-7	TRBV7-6	CASSLAEGGEQYF	TGTGCCAGCAGCTTGGCGGAAGGTGGAGAGCAGTACTTC
NA	TRBD1	TRBJ2-1	TRBV12-5	CASGLVGTGTGEQFF	TGTGCTAGTGGTTTGGTAGGGACAGGGACGGGTGAGCAGTTCTTC
many	TRBD2	TRBJ2-1	TRBV15	CATSRDLAGGQNEQFF	TGTGCCACCAGCAGAGATCTAGCGGGAGGTCAAAATGAGCAGTTCTTC
NA	TRBD1	TRBJ1-4	TRBV29-1	CSVTPGTGTTNEKLFF	TGCAGCGTAACCCCCGGGACAGGAACAACTAATGAAAAACTGTTTTTT
few	TRBD1	TRBJ1-4	TRBV30	CAWSGDSFNEKLFF	TGTGCCTGGAGTGGGGACAGTTTTAATGAAAAACTGTTTTTT
NA	TRBD1	TRBJ1-1	TRBV9	CASSQRQGTEAFF	TGTGCCAGCAGCCAAAGACAGGGGACTGAAGCTTTCTTT
NA	TRBD2	TRBJ2-5	TRBV11-2	CASSPKGLDQETQYF	TGTGCCAGCAGCCCAAAAGGACTAGATCAAGAGACCCAGTACTTC
few	TRBD1	TRBJ2-7	TRBV7-2	CASSVLGGQQYF	TGTGCCAGCAGCGTCTTAGGGGGCCAGCAGTACTTC
NA	NA	TRBJ2-3	TRBV5-1	CASSPEGSATDTQYF	TGCGCCAGCAGCCCAGAGGGTTCTGCGACAGATACGCAGTATTTT
NA	NA	TRBJ1-5	TRBV10-3	CAISEGTQPQHF	TGTGCCATCAGTGAAGGGACTCAGCCCCAGCATTTT
few	TRBD1	TRBJ1-2	TRBV28	CASTQGQDRGYTF	TGTGCCAGCACTCAAGGACAGGACCGCGGCTACACCTTC
few	TRBD1	TRBJ2-1	TRBV5-4	CASSLRQGARDEQFF	TGTGCCAGCAGCTTGCGACAGGGGGCACGGGATGAGCAGTTCTTC
NA	TRBD2	TRBJ2-7	TRBV4-2	CASSREGSGSSYEQYF	TGTGCCAGCAGCCGAGAAGGAAGCGGGAGCTCCTACGAGCAGTACTTC
few	TRBD1	TRBJ2-1	TRBV18	CASSPDRVGNEQFF	TGTGCCAGCTCACCAGACAGGGTGGGCAATGAGCAGTTCTTC
few	TRBD1	TRBJ2-7	TRBV5-1	CASSTGTGQGHEQYF	TGCGCCAGCAGCACCGGGACAGGACAGGGCCACGAGCAGTACTTC
few	NA	TRBJ1-5	TRBV19	CASSKGTVNQPQHF	TGTGCCAGTAGTAAGGGGACGGTCAATCAGCCCCAGCATTTT
few	NA	TRBJ2-1	TRBV5-4	CASTGGVSSYNEQFF	TGTGCCAGCACTGGAGGGGTTTCGTCCTACAATGAGCAGTTCTTC